The rows below give T cell receptor beta chains drawn from one sample of a study of radiotherapy plus CTLA-4 blockade in lung cancer. The repertoire was sequenced with immunoSEQ multiplex PCR; TCRdb's copy has only in-frame clones and lacks some. The sample holds tens of thousands of clones; more than 70% are singletons and the top ten take under 3%. Sequenced material: peripheral blood, taken from a patient treated with radiotherapy plus ipilimumab. These receptors all come from a human donor with non-small cell lung cancer whose response to radiotherapy plus ipilimumab could not be evaluated. CDR3s leave out the opening cysteine and the closing phenylalanine or tryptophan. Fields, in order: V gene, J gene, CDR3 protein.

v_gene: TRBV19; j_gene: TRBJ1-4; CDR3aa: ASSKQGTNEKLF
v_gene: TRBV6-1; j_gene: TRBJ2-3; CDR3aa: ASSDPGRTSDTQY
v_gene: TRBV11-2; j_gene: TRBJ2-7; CDR3aa: ASSPPGEQY
v_gene: TRBV21-1; j_gene: TRBJ2-7; CDR3aa: ASSKVGGGSYEQY
v_gene: TRBV28; j_gene: TRBJ2-3; CDR3aa: ASPFTDTQY
v_gene: TRBV7-3; j_gene: TRBJ2-2; CDR3aa: ASSLRPRTSSTGELF
v_gene: TRBV5-4; j_gene: TRBJ2-7; CDR3aa: ASSFSSSEQY
v_gene: TRBV9; j_gene: TRBJ2-2; CDR3aa: ASSPAGEVGELF
v_gene: TRBV6-6; j_gene: TRBJ2-5; CDR3aa: ASSYSSGVQETQY
v_gene: TRBV13; j_gene: TRBJ2-3; CDR3aa: ASRSGGTDTQY
v_gene: TRBV19; j_gene: TRBJ1-1; CDR3aa: ASSTRDRGELNTEAF
v_gene: TRBV6-5; j_gene: TRBJ2-2; CDR3aa: ASSNQRAGGELF
v_gene: TRBV5-1; j_gene: TRBJ1-1; CDR3aa: ASSWGTGGTEAF
v_gene: TRBV12-2; j_gene: TRBJ2-7; CDR3aa: ASRLGEARRGVSYEQY
v_gene: TRBV2; j_gene: TRBJ1-3; CDR3aa: ASSVSSSGNTIY